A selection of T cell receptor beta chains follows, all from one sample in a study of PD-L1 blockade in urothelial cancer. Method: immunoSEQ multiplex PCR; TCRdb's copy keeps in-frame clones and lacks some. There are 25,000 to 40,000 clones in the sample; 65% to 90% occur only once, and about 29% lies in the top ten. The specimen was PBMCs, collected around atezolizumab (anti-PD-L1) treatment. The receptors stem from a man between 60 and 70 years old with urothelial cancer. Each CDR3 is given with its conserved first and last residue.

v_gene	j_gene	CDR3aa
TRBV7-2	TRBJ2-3	CASSLVRERGLRRTDTQYF
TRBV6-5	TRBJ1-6	CASSDYRGTNSPLHF
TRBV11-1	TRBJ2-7	CASSWGAERGDHYEQYF
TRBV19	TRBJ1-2	CASRVQGADGYTF
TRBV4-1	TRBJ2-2	CASSQDGTGRSGELFF
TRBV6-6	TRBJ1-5	CASSPGQVYSNQPQHF
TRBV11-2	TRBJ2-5	CASSLQAGGQETQYF
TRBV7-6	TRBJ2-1	CASSPILAGVSNEQFF
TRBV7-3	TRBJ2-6	CASTERSQGAGANVLTF
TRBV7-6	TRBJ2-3	CASSLSGRGNTQYF
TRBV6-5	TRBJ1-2	CASSSGQFYGYTF
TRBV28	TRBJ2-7	CASSPRTSRYEQYF
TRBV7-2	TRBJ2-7	CASSRSYEQYF
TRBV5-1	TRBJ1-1	CASSARQGFSNTEAFF
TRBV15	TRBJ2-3	CATSRELADTDTQYF
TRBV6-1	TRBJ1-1	CASSVVKGGRTEAFF